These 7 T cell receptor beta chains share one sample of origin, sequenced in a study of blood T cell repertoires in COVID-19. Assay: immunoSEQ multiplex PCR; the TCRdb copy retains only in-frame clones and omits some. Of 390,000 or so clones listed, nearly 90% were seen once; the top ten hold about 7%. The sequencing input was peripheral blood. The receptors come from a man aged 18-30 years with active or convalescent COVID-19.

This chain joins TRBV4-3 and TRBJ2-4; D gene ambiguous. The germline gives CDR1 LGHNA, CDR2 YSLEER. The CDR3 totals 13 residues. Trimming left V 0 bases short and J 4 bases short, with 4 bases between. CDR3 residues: CASSQDIKNIQYF. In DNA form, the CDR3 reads TGCGCCAGCAGCCAAGATATTAAAAACATTCAGTACTTC.

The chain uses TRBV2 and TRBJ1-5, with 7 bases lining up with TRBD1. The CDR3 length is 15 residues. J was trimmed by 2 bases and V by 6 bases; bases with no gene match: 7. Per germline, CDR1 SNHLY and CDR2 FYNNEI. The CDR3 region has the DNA TGTGCCAGCAGGGTGGGTACAGGGGGCAATCAGCCCCAGCATTTT. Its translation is CASRVGTGGNQPQHF.

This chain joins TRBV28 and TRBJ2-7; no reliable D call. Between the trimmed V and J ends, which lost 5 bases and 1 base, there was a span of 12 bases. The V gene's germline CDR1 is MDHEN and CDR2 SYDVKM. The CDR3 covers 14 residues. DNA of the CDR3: TGTGCCAGCAGTGCGCCGGGTGAGTCCTACGAGCAGTACTTC. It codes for CASSAPGESYEQYF.

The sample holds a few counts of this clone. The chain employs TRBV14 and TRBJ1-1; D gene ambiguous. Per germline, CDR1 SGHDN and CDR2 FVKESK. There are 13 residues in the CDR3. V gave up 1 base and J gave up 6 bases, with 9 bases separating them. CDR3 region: CASSQGPSAEAFF. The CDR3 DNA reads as TGTGCCAGCAGCCAAGGCCCGAGCGCTGAAGCTTTCTTT.

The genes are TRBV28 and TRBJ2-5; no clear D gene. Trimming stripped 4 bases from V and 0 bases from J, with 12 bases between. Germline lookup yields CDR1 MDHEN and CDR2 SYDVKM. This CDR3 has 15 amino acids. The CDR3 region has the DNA TGTGCCAGCAGTTCCTATCTTACTCACCAAGAGACCCAGTACTTC. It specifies CASSSYLTHQETQYF.

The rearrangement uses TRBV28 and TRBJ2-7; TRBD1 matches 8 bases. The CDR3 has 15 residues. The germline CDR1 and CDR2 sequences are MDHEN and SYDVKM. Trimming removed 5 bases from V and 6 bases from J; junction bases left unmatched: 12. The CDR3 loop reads CASSHTGTGVGEQYF. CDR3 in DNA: TGTGCCAGCAGTCATACCGGGACAGGTGTAGGCGAGCAGTACTTC.

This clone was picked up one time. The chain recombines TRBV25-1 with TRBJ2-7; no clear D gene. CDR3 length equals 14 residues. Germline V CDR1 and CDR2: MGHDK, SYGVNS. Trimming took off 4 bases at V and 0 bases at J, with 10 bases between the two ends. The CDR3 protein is CASSAQVSSYEQYF. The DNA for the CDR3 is TGTGCCAGCAGTGCTCAGGTGAGCTCCTACGAGCAGTACTTC.